This TCR beta chain was identified during a study of cytomegalovirus exposure and HLA in healthy donors (TCRdb year 2017). Concerning the study at large: An earlier analysis of fewer than 750 of the donors reported 276 Gb of sequence data and 90 million to 120 million unique TCR beta sequences obtained from about 180 million T cells. In addition to the first cohort of 500 to 850 subjects, a separate validation cohort of 120 different subjects was used. HLA typing covered class I and class II loci at four-digit resolution. In an earlier analysis of over 550 of the donors, high-throughput TCR beta sequencing was used to judge whether each TCR beta V gene segment behaved as functional or pseudogenic. Roughly 5 DR-DQ haplotypes were treated as single units for association and clustering because of strong linkage in the cohort. About 300 gigabases of sequencing data and approximately 85 million unique TCR sequences were included in an early release covering over 600 HLA-typed donors. The number of typed donors differed by locus: about 620-640 for A, B, C, DRB1 and DQB1; 500 to 550 for DQA1; some 590 for DPA1; and roughly 470 for DPB1. To predict cytomegalovirus infection status, the study brought together high-throughput TCR immunosequencing, statistical association of individual TCRs with disease status, and machine learning. Of the approximately 400 genotyped donors, approximately 83% fell in the genetic ancestry cluster associated with self-reported Caucasian donors. A later analysis re-examined previously published TCR beta repertoires from just over 650 donors and added high-resolution HLA genotyping to investigate patterns of TCR occurrence. The study aimed to test whether signatures of past pathogen exposure could be identified by cataloging public T cell receptors. Rather than drawing on any new phenotypic data, the later analysis identified candidate immune exposures from TCR beta sequences and the way those sequences occurred across donors. The study profiled the T cell repertoires of approximately 700 subjects by immunosequencing and related them to cytomegalovirus serostatus. Donor age, sex, ethnicity and CMV serostatus were collected together with the repertoire data. Across some 400 genotyped donors of the cohort, an average of 235,054 unique TCR beta nucleotide sequences per donor were sequenced, and roughly 17% of those sequences were non-productive. A later genetic analysis took genome-wide SNP genotypes for about 55% of the roughly 700 donors and used that subset as a discovery cohort. All discovery cohort repertoires had been generated using a single sequencing platform. Study-wide findings and limitations: In a later genetic analysis, fewer N-insertions in productive TCRs were reported among donors in an Asian-associated ancestry cluster than the roughly 700-donor mean. A later analysis found that most CMV-associated TCR beta chains appeared HLA-restricted, with HLA associations seemingly driven largely by CMV exposure. A cluster of highly shared sequence variants was judged likely to represent a technical artifact of the sequencing pipeline. The earlier analysis of some 540 of the donors excluded roughly 17 rarely observed V segments, including chromosome 9 orphons, because counts were too low. Linkage disequilibrium might explain the correlated functional status among segregating V segments, but an unknown experimental factor could not be excluded. Because HLA typing was missing for some donors at each locus, association tests included only the typed subset. CMV serostatus was the only immune exposure information available for the cohort. The study listed 164 TCR beta chains as associated with cytomegalovirus. The presence/absence analyses assumed that sequencing depth was roughly uniform across donors, and that assumption may not be true. A later analysis reported that several top co-occurrence clusters appeared linked to parvovirus B19, influenza, CMV and Epstein-Barr virus. In a later analysis, the rate of TCR association differed among HLA loci, with DRB1 alleles having the most associated TCRs and HLA-C alleles having the fewest. In a later analysis, HLA-associated TCR beta chains showed more clonal expansion and lower generation probabilities than non-associated chains that were equally common. At a false discovery rate of 0.05, a later analysis linked approximately 18,000 TCR beta sequences to specific HLA alleles. The cohort was sequenced for TCR beta chains only, and without alpha or paired-chain data the features that could be detected were limited. The authors suggested that the approach could potentially be generalized to other disease states and immunological phenotypes. A further reported finding was that TCR beta sequences accurately predicted the HLA-A and HLA-B alleles for most subjects in the first cohort. Assigning TCR associations to individual alleles was difficult when HLA alleles, especially DR and DQ, strongly co-occurred. Three of the identified cytomegalovirus-associated TCR beta chains were confirmed in vitro to be specific for cytomegalovirus antigens. A later genetic analysis associated a missense DCLRE1C variant with V-gene and J-gene trimming of TCR beta chains, and an independent cohort replicated the association. The classifier was reported to diagnose cytomegalovirus status with high specificity and sensitivity in both the original and validation cohorts. Some IMGT-functional V segments, including TRBV6-2 and TRBV6-3, could not be told apart with the 87-base-pair reads, so those segments were excluded. Broadly in line with IMGT annotations, most TCR beta V segments showed up in productive rearrangements about 87% or about 30% of the time in an earlier analysis of 450 to 600 of the donors. Across donors, most TCR sequences were observed very rarely, whereas some public TCRs were present in many individuals.

A word on this clone: Which antigen it targets is not known. Base qualities are missing; no much larger clone stands one base away.

The library was prepared using the immunoSEQ multiplex PCR assay. The multiplex PCR relied on a mix of 60 forward primers for TCR Vbeta segments and 13 reverse primers for TCR Jbeta segments. The CDR3 region of rearranged TCR beta genes was amplified from genomic DNA by a multiplex PCR assay. The Illumina HiSeq System was used to sequence the amplified TCR beta libraries as 87-base-pair reads. On the authors' methods: A later analysis tallied tens of millions of unique TCR beta chains across the 666 repertoires, and roughly 11 million of those chains were shared by two or more donors. Raw reads were error-corrected and collapsed into unique sequences by a nearest-neighbor algorithm in which closely related sequences were merged to remove PCR and sequencing errors. To assign V, D and J gene segments, CDR3 sequences were aligned to IMGT reference sequences. For a sequence to be retained, a match of at least six nucleotides to both a V gene segment and a J gene segment was required. A rearrangement was called productive if the CDR3 had no stop codons and remained in frame with V and J, and every other rearrangement was called non-productive. Following IMGT convention, CDR3 was defined as the stretch from the second conserved V-encoded cysteine up to the conserved J-encoded phenylalanine. In an earlier analysis of around 640 of the donors, sequences lacking an unambiguous match to a single V gene segment were excluded. In an earlier analysis of approximately 560 of the donors, a V segment was called functional when productive rearrangements were above 56.7%, and segregating when the standard deviation between donors exceeded 5%. A statistical classification framework was built for diagnosing cytomegalovirus status from the catalog of TCR beta chain sequences. In a later analysis, V and J genes were assigned by comparing TCR nucleotide sequences against IMGT/GENE-DB human TR gene sequences. Using the TCRdist pipeline, a later analysis assigned CDR3 sequences along with most-parsimonious VDJ recombination scenarios. In a later analysis, each TCR beta chain was defined by its CDR3 amino acid sequence together with its V-gene family, and reads without a unique V-gene family were excluded. To address suspected cross-contamination and a sequencing artifact, a later analysis removed approximately 600 highly shared, low-generation-probability nucleotide sequences. For each public chain, a later analysis derived a clonal expansion index from normalized ranks of inferred template counts within each repertoire. In a later analysis, generation probabilities were computed with a VDJ recombination model fitted to out-of-frame rearrangements, and the resulting probabilities were checked against IGoR. In a later analysis, TCR-TCR, TCR-HLA and TCR-CMV co-occurrence was scored with hypergeometric tests, and a repertoire-size bias correction was applied to TCR pairs. In a later analysis, false discovery rates were estimated by permuting HLA or CMV assignments 20 times. In a later analysis, co-occurring TCRs were grouped using DBSCAN, with TCRdist sequence similarity added in when clustering inside HLA-allele-positive subsets. Repertoires with fewer than 30,000 or more than 120,000 public chains, plus five repertoires with anomalous nucleotide sharing, were excluded from co-occurrence clustering. TCRdb retrieved this table from immuneACCESS and kept in-frame rearrangements only. Not all clones are present; in checked studies, unresolved V genes account for under half, and no reason is known for the remainder. V, J and clone size were drawn from that table, and D and trimming were deduced from the DNA. This sample gives about 120,000 clones in total; over 60% of them show up just once. The ten largest clones capture 2.7% of the sample.

The cohort was made up of 666 healthy bone marrow donors. All cohort members were sampled while nominally healthy, although unrecorded immune exposures were likely present. The donor was CMV seronegative and belonged to the group of 350 to 400 seronegative cohort members. A peripheral blood sample was provided by each donor, and peripheral blood mononuclear cells were used for TCR beta sequencing. The Qiagen DNeasy Blood Extraction Kit was used to extract genomic DNA from the blood cell samples. The junction shows trimming of 2 bases on V and 1 base on J, and the gene matches do not reach 9 bases of it. CDR1 and CDR2 (LGHNA, YSLEER) derive from the germline V gene. The CDR3 contains 19 residues, cysteine and phenylalanine counted. The entry retains the CDR3 DNA only, 57 bases that are in frame from base 1.

The receptor chain draws on TRBV4-3 and TRBJ2-6, with TRBD1 matching 9 junction bases. The clonotype originates from a female donor in good health and CMV-seronegative. Sequenced: PBMCs. The CDR3 protein: CASSQPGTGRGSGANVLTF. Here is the DNA: TGCGCCAGCAGCCAACCCGGGACAGGGCGAGGGTCTGGGGCCAACGTCCTGACTTTC.